This T cell receptor beta chain was recovered during a study of control samples from healthy donors and cancer patients. The length of the CDR3 is 14 residues. CDR1 and CDR2 from the germline V gene are MGHRA and YSYEKL. Trimming took 1 base from V and 8 from J, leaving 14 bases between them. Some clones are missing from TCRdb's copy, which holds only in-frame ones; the method was immunoSEQ multiplex PCR. Here the sample spans tens of thousands of clones, over 75% being singletons. The sequence was obtained from a woman between 45 and 60 years old with head and neck cancer. Specimen: PBMCs. V usage is TRBV4-1 and J usage is TRBJ1-1; possible D gene TRBD1, 5 bases. CDR3: CASSQVGEQSEAFF. CDR3 DNA: TGCGCCAGCAGCCAAGTGGGGGAGCAGTCCGAAGCTTTCTTT.